Below, one T cell receptor (beta chain) is given with its context. At least ten counts were recorded for this clonotype. Its antigen is unknown. The input lacks base qualities; no much larger clone sits a single base away. Libraries came from 5' RACE. The ligated cDNA was amplified in four rounds of PCR with nested alpha and beta constant region primers together with the SP2 primer. For the blood and skin samples, TCR RNA was reverse transcribed with SuperScript IV using primers for the alpha and beta constant regions. An oligonucleotide carrying the Illumina SP2 primer and a UMI was ligated to the 3' end of the cDNA by means of T4 RNA ligase 1. The 12-nucleotide UMI was composed of two random hexamers separated by an eight-base spacer, which was included to prevent hairpin formation. From the second PCR onward, TCR alpha and beta chain libraries were processed separately, and dual indexing was applied for multiplexing. After pooling, the indexed libraries were analyzed by capillary electrophoresis and sequenced on either an Illumina MiSeq or NextSeq. PhiX DNA at about 4.5-8% was spiked into libraries to increase base diversity and improve cluster recognition. The source study handled its data this way. Demultiplexor extracted UMIs from read 2, combined them with read 1 TCR sequence, and split reads by sample indices. V and J genes and V-J junctions were identified by Decombinator, and each TCR was assigned a five-part identifier that included V and J deletions. Collapsinator used UMIs to correct sequencing errors and PCR amplification heterogeneity, yielding UMI-based abundance per TCR. CDR3Translator turned identifiers into nucleotide sequence, translated the nucleotide sequence into amino acids, and pulled out CDR3 regions based on terminal motifs. After normalization to the amount of input RNA, error-corrected alpha and beta TCR counts from blood and skin were compared. TCRdb trimmed public reads at Q25 via fastp, called clones via MiXCR and kept in-frame beta chains. CDR3 protein duplicates are merged, each entry listing the most common genes and DNA. Here the V and J calls rest on TCRdb's processing, not on the authors' analysis. A total of around 56,000 distinct CDR3 sequences appear in this sample, approximately 8% of them only once. The ten largest clones add up to around 9.8% of the sample.

The CDR3 spans 16 residues, from the cysteine through the phenylalanine. Just the 48-base CDR3 DNA is kept, in frame starting at base 1. After removal of 2 bases from V and 2 bases from J, the junction retains 6 bases not matched to a gene. According to the germline V gene, CDR1 reads KGHSH and CDR2 reads LQKENI. This entry comes from a study of naive and memory T cell subsets (TCRdb year 2017). Context from the whole study: In the figure summarizing the skin biopsy and whole blood samples, roughly 10 blood donors, 7 tuberculin skin test biopsies and 3 saline control biopsies were reported. Usually PCR2 was run as a SYBR Green qPCR and stopped at a set threshold, although low-input samples could use end-point PCR (approximately 6 cycles) instead.

What the work shows at the level of the full study, not this receptor alone: The RNA-based method was acknowledged to be potentially sensitive to changes in TCR transcripts with T cell activation and differentiation.

The study described a robust, sensitive protocol for amplifying, sequencing and analyzing TCRs, using 3' ligation of a UMI-containing oligonucleotide to TCR cDNA. For whole blood analysis, more than 2 ml of peripheral blood was collected from healthy adult volunteers into Tempus tubes, and RNA was extracted following the manufacturer's instructions. Before reverse transcription, total RNA that had not been cell sorted was treated with RQ1 DNase, with a target input of 1 to 1000 ng. Libraries were prepared from skin biopsies and whole blood so that pipeline robustness could be tested in samples in which T cells form a minority population.

This sequence was found in a female donor in good health. In this chain, TRBV18 is recombined with TRBJ2-5, with 9 bases matching TRBD2. The nucleotides are TGTGCCAGCTCACCAAGGGTGAGCGGGGGGCAAGAGACCCAGTACTTC. It translates as CASSPRVSGGQETQYF.